This T cell receptor beta chain was retrieved from a study of shared clonotypes between healthy human individuals. Study-level results: Naive subsets generally exceeded memory subsets in estimated richness.

Per the germline V gene, CDR1 is KGHSH and CDR2 is LQKENI. With 2 bases removed from V and 0 bases from J, the gap between germline ends came to 11 bases. CDR3 length: 15 amino acids. About this clone: Antigen unknown.

Profiling relied on immunoSEQ multiplex PCR, and the TCRdb table lists in-frame clones only, not all of them. The sample lists 2 million to 2.5 million clones, roughly 93% occurring once. The sample was naive CD4+ T cells from PBMCs. This sample's subset: CD45RA+ positively selected. The origin of this receptor is a man younger than 30 in good health. Some clones in this sample may be carry-over from other donors' samples. This chain links TRBV18 with TRBJ2-7; no definite D call. The CDR3 loop reads CASSPNRASSYEQYF. The CDR3 DNA is TGTGCCAGCTCACCAAACCGGGCGAGCTCCTACGAGCAGTACTTC.